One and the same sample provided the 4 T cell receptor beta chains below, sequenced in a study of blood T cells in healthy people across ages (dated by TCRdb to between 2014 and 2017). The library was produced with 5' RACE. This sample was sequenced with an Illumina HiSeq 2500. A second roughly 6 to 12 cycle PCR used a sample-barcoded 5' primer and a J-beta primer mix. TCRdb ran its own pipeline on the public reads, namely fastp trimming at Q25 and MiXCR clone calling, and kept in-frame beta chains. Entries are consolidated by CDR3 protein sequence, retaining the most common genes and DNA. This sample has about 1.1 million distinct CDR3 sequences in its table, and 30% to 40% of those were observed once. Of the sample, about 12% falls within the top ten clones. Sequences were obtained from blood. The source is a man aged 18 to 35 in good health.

CDR3 sequence: CASSQDQALNEQFF. As DNA, the CDR3 is TGCGCCAGCAGCCAAGATCAGGCTCTCAATGAGCAGTTCTTC. This chain connects TRBV4-3 to TRBJ2-1; no definite D call. The CDR3 runs to 14 residues. Germline CDR1 reads LGHNA; CDR2 reads YSLEER. The germline V and J ends were trimmed by 0 bases and 6 bases, with 9 bases remaining between them.

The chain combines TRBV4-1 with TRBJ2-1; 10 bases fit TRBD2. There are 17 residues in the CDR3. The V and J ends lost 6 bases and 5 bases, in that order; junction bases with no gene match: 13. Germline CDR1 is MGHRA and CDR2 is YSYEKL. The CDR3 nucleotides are TGCGCCAGCAGTTTCGGCAGGCGGACTAGCGGTAACAATGAGCAGTTCTTC. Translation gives CASSFGRRTSGNNEQFF.

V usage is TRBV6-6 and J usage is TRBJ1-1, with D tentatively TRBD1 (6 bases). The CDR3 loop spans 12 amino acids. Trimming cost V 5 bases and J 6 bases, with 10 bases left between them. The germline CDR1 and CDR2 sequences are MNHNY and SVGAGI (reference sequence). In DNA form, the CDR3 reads TGTGCCAGCAGTGGACAGACGGCTGAAGCTTTCTTT. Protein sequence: CASSGQTAEAFF.

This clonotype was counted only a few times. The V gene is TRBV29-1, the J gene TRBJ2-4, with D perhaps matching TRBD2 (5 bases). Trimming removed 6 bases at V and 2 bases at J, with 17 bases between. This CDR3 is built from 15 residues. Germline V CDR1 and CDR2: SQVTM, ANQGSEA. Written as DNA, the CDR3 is TGCAGCGTCGCCTCGGAGGAGAATACCAAAAACATTCAGTACTTC. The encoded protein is CSVASEENTKNIQYF.